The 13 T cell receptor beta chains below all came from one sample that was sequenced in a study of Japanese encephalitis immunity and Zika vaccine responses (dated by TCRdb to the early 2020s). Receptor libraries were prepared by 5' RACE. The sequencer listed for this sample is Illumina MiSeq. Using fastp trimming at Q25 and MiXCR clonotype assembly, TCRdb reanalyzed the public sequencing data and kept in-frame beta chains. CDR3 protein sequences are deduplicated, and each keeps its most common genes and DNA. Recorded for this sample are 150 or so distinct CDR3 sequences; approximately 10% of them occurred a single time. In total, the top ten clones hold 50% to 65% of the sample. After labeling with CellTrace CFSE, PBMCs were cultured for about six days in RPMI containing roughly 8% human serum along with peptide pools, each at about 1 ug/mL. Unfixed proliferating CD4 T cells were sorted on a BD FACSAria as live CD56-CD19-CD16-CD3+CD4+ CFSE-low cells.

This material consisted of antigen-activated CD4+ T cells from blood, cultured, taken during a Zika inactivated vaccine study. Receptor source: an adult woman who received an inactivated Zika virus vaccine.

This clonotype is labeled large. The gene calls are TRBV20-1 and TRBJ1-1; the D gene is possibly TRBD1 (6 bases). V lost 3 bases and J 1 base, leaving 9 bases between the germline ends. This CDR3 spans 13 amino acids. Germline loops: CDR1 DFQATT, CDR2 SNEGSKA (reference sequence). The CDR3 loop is CSARTGENTEAFF. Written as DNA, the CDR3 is TGCAGTGCTAGGACAGGCGAGAACACTGAAGCTTTCTTT.

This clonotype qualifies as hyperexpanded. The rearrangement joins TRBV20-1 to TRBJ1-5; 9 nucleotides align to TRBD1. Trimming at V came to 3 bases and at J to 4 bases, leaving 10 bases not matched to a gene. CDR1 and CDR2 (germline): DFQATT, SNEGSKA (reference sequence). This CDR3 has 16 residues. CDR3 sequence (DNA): TGCAGTGCTAGGGATCCCGGGACAGGGAGGAATCAGCCCCAGCATTTT. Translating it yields CSARDPGTGRNQPQHF.

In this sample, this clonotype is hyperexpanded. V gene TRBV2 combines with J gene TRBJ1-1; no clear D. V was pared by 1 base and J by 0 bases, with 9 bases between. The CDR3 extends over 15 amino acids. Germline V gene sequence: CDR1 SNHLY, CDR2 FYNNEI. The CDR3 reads CASSEERAMNTEAFF. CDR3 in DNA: TGTGCCAGCAGTGAAGAAAGGGCAATGAACACTGAAGCTTTCTTT.

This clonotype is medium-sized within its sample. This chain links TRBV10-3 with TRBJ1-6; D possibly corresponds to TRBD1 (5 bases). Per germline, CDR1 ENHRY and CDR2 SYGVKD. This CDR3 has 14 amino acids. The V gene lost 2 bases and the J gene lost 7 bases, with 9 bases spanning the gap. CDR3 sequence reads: CAISERGRNSPLHF. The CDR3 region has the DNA TGTGCCATCAGTGAGCGGGGGAGGAATTCACCCCTCCACTTT.

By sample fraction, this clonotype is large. The CDR3 sequence is CASSLAGREGAFF. The CDR3 region has the DNA TGTGCCAGCAGCTTAGCGGGCAGGGAAGGGGCTTTCTTT. The rearrangement uses TRBV7-2 and TRBJ1-1; tentatively, D is TRBD1 (5 bases). Germline-derived CDR1 and CDR2 are SGHTA and FQGNSA. V was cut by 0 bases and J by 11 bases, with 13 bases left in between. The CDR3 is 13 amino acids. Based on the CDR3 plus reference TRBV7-2 and TRBJ1-1, the full variable domain is GAGVSQSPSNKVTEKGKDVELRCDPISGHTALYWYRQSLGQGLEFLIYFQGNSAPDKSGLPSDRFSAERTGGSVSTLTIQRTQQEDSAVYLCASSLAGREGAFFGQGTRLTVV.

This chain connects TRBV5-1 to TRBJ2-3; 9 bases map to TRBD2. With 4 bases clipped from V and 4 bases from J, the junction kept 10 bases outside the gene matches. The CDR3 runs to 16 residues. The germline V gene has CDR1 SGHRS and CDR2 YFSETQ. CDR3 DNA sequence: TGCGCCAGCAGCCCCGGGCTAGCGGGGCCCCCAGATACGCAGTATTTT. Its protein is CASSPGLAGPPDTQYF.

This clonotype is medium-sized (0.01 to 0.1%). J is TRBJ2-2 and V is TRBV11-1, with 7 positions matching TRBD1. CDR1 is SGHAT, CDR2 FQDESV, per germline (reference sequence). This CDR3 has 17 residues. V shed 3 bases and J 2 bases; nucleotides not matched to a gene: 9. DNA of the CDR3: TGTGCCAGCAGCTTTACAGTGACAGGGCCCAACACCGGGGAGCTGTTTTTT. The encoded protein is CASSFTVTGPNTGELFF.

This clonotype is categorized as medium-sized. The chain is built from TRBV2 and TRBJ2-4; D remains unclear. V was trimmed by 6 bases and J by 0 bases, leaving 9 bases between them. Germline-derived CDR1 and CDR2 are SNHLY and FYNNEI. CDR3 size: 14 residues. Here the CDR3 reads CASRRRLAKNIQYF. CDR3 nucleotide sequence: TGTGCCAGCAGAAGACGGTTAGCCAAAAACATTCAGTACTTC.

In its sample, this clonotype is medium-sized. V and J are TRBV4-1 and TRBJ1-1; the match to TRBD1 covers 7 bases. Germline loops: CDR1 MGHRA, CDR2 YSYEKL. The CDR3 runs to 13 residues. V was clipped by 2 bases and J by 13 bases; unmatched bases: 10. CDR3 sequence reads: CASSQTQGSGVFF. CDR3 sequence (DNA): TGCGCCAGCAGCCAAACACAGGGGTCCGGCGTTTTCTTT.

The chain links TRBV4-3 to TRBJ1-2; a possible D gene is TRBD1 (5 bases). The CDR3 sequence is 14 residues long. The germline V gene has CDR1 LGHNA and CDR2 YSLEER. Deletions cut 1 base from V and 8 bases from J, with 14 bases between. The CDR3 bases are TGCGCCAGCAGCCAAGTGGGGCCCTCCGGGGGCTACACCTTC. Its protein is CASSQVGPSGGYTF.

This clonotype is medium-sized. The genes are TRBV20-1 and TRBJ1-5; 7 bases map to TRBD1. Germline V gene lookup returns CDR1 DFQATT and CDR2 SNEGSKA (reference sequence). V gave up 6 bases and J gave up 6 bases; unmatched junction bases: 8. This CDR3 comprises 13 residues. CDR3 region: CSAEQGMGQPQHF. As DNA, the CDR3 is TGCAGTGCGGAACAGGGGATGGGTCAGCCCCAGCATTTT.

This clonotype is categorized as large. The CDR3 DNA reads TGCGCCAGCAGCCAGGTTACGGGGCAGGCCAGCTCTGGGGCCAACGTCCTGACTTTC. Translation gives CASSQVTGQASSGANVLTF. The chain is built from TRBV4-3 and TRBJ2-6; possibly TRBD1 or TRBD2 for D (5 bases each). With 3 bases removed from V and 0 bases from J, the gap between germline ends came to 18 bases. CDR1 LGHNA and CDR2 YSLEER come from the germline V gene. The CDR3 consists of 19 residues.

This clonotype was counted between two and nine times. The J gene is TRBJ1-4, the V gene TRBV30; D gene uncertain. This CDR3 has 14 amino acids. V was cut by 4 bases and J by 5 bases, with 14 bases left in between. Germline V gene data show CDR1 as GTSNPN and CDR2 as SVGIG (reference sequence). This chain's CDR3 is CAWMRSALNEKLFF. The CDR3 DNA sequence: TGTGCCTGGATGAGGAGTGCCCTGAATGAAAAACTGTTTTTT.